Shown below are 32 T cell receptor beta chains from a single sample sequenced in a study of graft-versus-host responses after intestinal transplantation (dated by TCRdb to about 2021). The library was obtained by the immunoSEQ multiplex PCR assay. Imported from immuneACCESS, the table was reduced by TCRdb to in-frame sequences with V and J called. These copies leave out some clones; in studies compared against another copy, an unresolved V gene accounts for under half, and the cause of the remainder is not known. The sample yields around 100,000 clones; approximately 94% were counted once. The biggest ten clones account for around 1.2% of the sample. The time point label, read with the paper, signifies: cells obtained before transplantation from donor or recipient. Antigen specificity for these receptors is unknown. The input for sequencing was unstimulated CD8+ T cells sorted from spleen or lymph node cells, taken before intestinal transplant. These receptors all come from a human donor who received an intestinal transplant.

This chain connects TRBV6-1 to TRBJ2-3, with 11 bases lining up with TRBD2. The V and J ends lost 3 bases and 4 bases, in that order; junction bases with no gene match: 0. The CDR3 runs to 14 residues. From germline, CDR1 is MNHNS and CDR2 SASEGT. In nucleotides, the CDR3 is TGTGCCAGCAGTGAGGGACTAGCGGCAGATACGCAGTATTTT. Protein product: CASSEGLAADTQYF.

This sequence joins TRBV5-4 and TRBJ2-1; 10 bases match TRBD1. Trimming removed 4 bases from V and 0 bases from J; junction bases left unmatched: 1. Germline values: CDR1 SGHNT, CDR2 YYREEE (reference sequence). This CDR3 spans 15 amino acids. CDR3 sequence: CASSGQGVSYNEQFF. CDR3 DNA sequence: TGTGCCAGCAGCGGACAGGGGGTCTCCTACAATGAGCAGTTCTTC.

The V and J genes are TRBV11-3 and TRBJ2-7; 8 bases fit TRBD1. The CDR3 covers 15 residues. V trimming: 4 bases; J trimming: 3 bases; junction bases outside the gene matches: 8. CDR1 and CDR2 (germline): SGHNT, YENEEA. In DNA form, the CDR3 reads TGTGCCAGCAGCTCCCGGACAGGGACAATCTACGAGCAGTACTTC. Protein product: CASSSRTGTIYEQYF.

The count of this clone is one. CDR3 residues: CASSLVGQGDYEQYF. The CDR3, as DNA: TGTGCCAGCAGCTTGGTTGGGCAGGGGGACTACGAGCAGTACTTC. V and J are TRBV5-8 and TRBJ2-7, with 7 bases matching TRBD1. The germline V gene has CDR1 SGHTS and CDR2 YDEGEE. J was trimmed by 3 bases and V by 0 bases; bases with no gene match: 6. The CDR3 has 15 residues. Complete variable domain (other parts from reference TRBV5-8 and TRBJ2-7): EAGVTQSPTHLIKTRGQQATLRCSPISGHTSVYWYQQALGLGLQFLLWYDEGEERNRGNFPPRFSGRQFPNYSSELNVNALELEDSALYLCASSLVGQGDYEQYFGPGTRLTVT.

This rearrangement joins TRBV7-6 to TRBJ2-1; 15 bases match TRBD2. V shed 5 bases and J 6 bases; nucleotides not matched to a gene: 8. This CDR3 is 17 amino acids long. Germline CDR1 is SGHVS and CDR2 is FNYEAQ. In nucleotides, the CDR3 is TGTGCCAGCAGCCCGCGGACTAGCGGGGGGGCCTTCAATGAGCAGTTCTTC. It translates to CASSPRTSGGAFNEQFF.

The V call is TRBV27, the J call TRBJ1-2; D perhaps matches TRBD1 (6 bases). The germline gives CDR1 MNHEY, CDR2 SMNVEV (reference sequence). This CDR3 region has 14 residues. V lost 4 bases, J lost 6 bases, and 15 bases lay in between. CDR3 coding DNA: TGTGCCAGCAGTTCGACGGACAGTCTTGATGGCTACACCTTC. The encoded protein is CASSSTDSLDGYTF.

The gene calls are TRBV9 and TRBJ2-2; D remains unclear. Germline CDR1 SGDLS, CDR2 YYNGEE. The CDR3 has 15 residues. V was cut by 3 bases and J by 6 bases, with 15 bases left in between. The CDR3: CASSEPADGAGELFF. The DNA for the CDR3 is TGTGCCAGCAGCGAGCCCGCGGATGGGGCCGGGGAGCTGTTTTTT. The entire variable domain, with the rest obtained from reference TRBV9 and TRBJ2-2, is as follows: DSGVTQTPKHLITATGQRVTLRCSPRSGDLSVYWYQQSLDQGLQFLIQYYNGEERAKGNILERFSAQQFPDLHSELNLSSLELGDSALYFCASSEPADGAGELFFGEGSRLTVL.

The rearrangement joins TRBV19 to TRBJ1-5, with D perhaps TRBD1 (6 bases). Trimming pared 8 bases from V and 4 bases from J, leaving 21 bases between. The CDR3 length is 16 residues. CDR1 and CDR2 from the germline V gene are LNHDA and SQIVND (reference sequence). The CDR3 region is CASANRVLVDNQPQHF. The CDR3 DNA is TGTGCCAGTGCAAACAGGGTCCTGGTGGATAATCAGCCCCAGCATTTT.

V and J are TRBV9 and TRBJ2-1, with TRBD2 identical over 9 bases. The CDR3 runs to 15 residues. Per germline, CDR1 SGDLS and CDR2 YYNGEE. V trimming: 0 bases; J trimming: 7 bases; junction bases outside the gene matches: 5. CDR3 amino acids: CASSVEAGGPNEQFF. CDR3 bases: TGTGCCAGCAGCGTAGAGGCGGGGGGGCCGAATGAGCAGTTCTTC. The full variable domain, its missing parts supplied by reference TRBV9 and TRBJ2-1, is DSGVTQTPKHLITATGQRVTLRCSPRSGDLSVYWYQQSLDQGLQFLIQYYNGEERAKGNILERFSAQQFPDLHSELNLSSLELGDSALYFCASSVEAGGPNEQFFGPGTRLTVL.

The chain is built from TRBV4-1 and TRBJ2-7, with D perhaps TRBD2 (5 bases). Trimming cost V 4 bases and J 1 base, with 14 bases left between them. The CDR3 covers 15 residues. The germline gives CDR1 MGHRA, CDR2 YSYEKL. CDR3 DNA sequence: TGCGCCAGCAGCCGGACCCCCGAGGGTTCCTACGAGCAGTACTTC. Its translation: CASSRTPEGSYEQYF.

This clone was observed once. The rearrangement links TRBV4-1 to TRBJ2-5; D might be TRBD2 (5 bases). V was pared by 2 bases and J by 3 bases, with 7 bases between. Germline CDR1 reads MGHRA; CDR2 reads YSYEKL. This CDR3 has 13 residues. The CDR3 protein is CASSQKGEETQYF. In DNA, the CDR3 is TGCGCCAGCAGCCAAAAGGGAGAAGAGACCCAGTACTTC.

The chain has TRBV7-3 and TRBJ2-5; 9 bases align to TRBD2. CDR1 and CDR2 from the germline V gene are SGHTA and FQGTGA. The CDR3 sequence is 15 residues long. The ends lost 5 bases at V and 3 bases at J; junction bases unmatched: 7. DNA of the CDR3: TGTGCCAGCAGCATCGCGGGGGGGGCGGAAGAGACCCAGTACTTC. This sequence encodes CASSIAGGAEETQYF.

The chain recombines TRBV27 with TRBJ2-7; D is undetermined. Germline V gene sequence: CDR1 MNHEY, CDR2 SMNVEV (reference sequence). Trimming took off 2 bases at V and 5 bases at J, with 10 bases between the two ends. There are 13 residues in the CDR3. In DNA form, the CDR3 reads TGTGCCAGCAGTTTAACCCGCCGCCACGAGCAGTACTTC. It translates to CASSLTRRHEQYF.

The V call is TRBV29-1, the J call TRBJ1-5, with D hard to call. The V and J ends lost 4 bases and 7 bases respectively, with 11 bases between them. Germline lookup yields CDR1 SQVTM and CDR2 ANQGSEA. The CDR3 loop spans 12 amino acids. CDR3 in DNA: TGCAGCGTTGGGCAACCCGACCAGCCCCAGCATTTT. Amino acid sequence: CSVGQPDQPQHF.

V and J are TRBV19 and TRBJ1-3; D is unresolved. V lost 4 bases and J lost 4, with 17 bases in between. CDR1 and CDR2 from the germline V gene are LNHDA and SQIVND (reference sequence). The CDR3 length is 16 residues. CDR3 DNA sequence: TGTGCCAGTAGTACCCCCGGCAGAATAGTCGGAAACACCATATATTTT. Translation: CASSTPGRIVGNTIYF.

The rearrangement joins TRBV19 to TRBJ1-1; D remains ambiguous. CDR3 length equals 14 residues. V dropped 3 bases and J dropped 8 bases, with 16 bases sitting between them. Germline CDR1 LNHDA, CDR2 SQIVND (reference sequence). The DNA for the CDR3 is TGTGCCAGTAGTATCTTCTTTATGGACGGCGAAGCTTTCTTT. Its protein product is CASSIFFMDGEAFF.

The rearrangement links TRBV2 to TRBJ2-7; TRBD1 matches 11 bases. Germline V lookup: CDR1 SNHLY, CDR2 FYNNEI. This CDR3 is 15 amino acids long. The J segment lost 4 bases and the V segment lost 7 bases, leaving 9 bases of the junction unmatched. CDR3 region: CASTHWTGGAYEQYF. In DNA, the CDR3 is TGTGCCAGCACCCACTGGACAGGGGGCGCATACGAGCAGTACTTC.

This chain joins TRBV6-5 and TRBJ1-4, with a possible D match to TRBD1 (5 bases). The CDR3 is 13 amino acids. Trimming removed 2 bases from V and 8 bases from J, with 9 bases in between. CDR1 and CDR2 (germline): MNHEY, SVGAGI. This CDR3 reads CASSYGGGEKLFF. Written as DNA, the CDR3 is TGTGCCAGCAGTTACGGGGGAGGGGAAAAACTGTTTTTT.

This sequence joins TRBV10-1 and TRBJ2-1, with no clear D. Germline V lookup: CDR1 WNHNN, CDR2 SYGVQD (reference sequence). With 3 bases removed from V and 10 bases from J, the gap between germline ends came to 10 bases. This CDR3 comprises 12 residues. CDR3 in DNA: TGCGCCAGCAGTGACACGGACGGGGAGCAGTTCTTC. It yields the protein CASSDTDGEQFF.

This chain links TRBV6-1 with TRBJ2-2, with 8 bases fitting TRBD2. The CDR3 is made up of 20 amino acids. CDR1 is MNHNS, CDR2 SASEGT, per germline. V lost 1 base, J lost 5 bases, and 18 bases stayed unmatched. The CDR3 region has the DNA TGTGCCAGCAGTGAAGTAGGACCCGTCGTGGGACTAGGAATAACCGGGGAGCTGTTTTTT. As protein: CASSEVGPVVGLGITGELFF.

The chain uses TRBV30 and TRBJ1-1; TRBD1 matches 7 bases. This CDR3 region has 12 residues. Germline CDR1 reads GTSNPN; CDR2 reads SVGIG (reference sequence). The CDR3 sequence: CGLTGLNTEAFF. CDR3 DNA sequence: TGTGGTCTGACAGGGTTGAACACTGAAGCTTTCTTT. Full variable domain (outside the CDR3, taken from reference TRBV30 and TRBJ1-1): SQTIHQWPATLVQPVGSPLSLECTVEGTSNPNLYWYRQAAGRGLQLLFYSVGIGQISSEVPQNLSASRPQDRQFILSSKKLLLSDSGFYLCGLTGLNTEAFFGQGTRLTVV.

The chain joins TRBV6-5 to TRBJ2-2; D remains ambiguous. Germline V gives CDR1 MNHEY, CDR2 SVGAGI. Trimming removed 9 bases from V and 8 bases from J, with 4 bases in between. This CDR3 is 9 amino acids long. CDR3 coding DNA: TGTGCCAGGGGGGGGGAGCTGTTTTTT. Translating it yields CARGGELFF.

Here the CDR3 reads CASSPGFSYEQYF. In nucleotides, the CDR3 is TGTGCCAGCAGTCCAGGGTTCTCCTACGAGCAGTACTTC. V is TRBV5-6 and J is TRBJ2-7, with D possibly being TRBD1 (5 bases). The CDR3 consists of 13 residues. Germline-derived CDR1 and CDR2 are SGHDT and YYEEEE. The V end was cut by 5 bases, the J end by 0 bases, with 9 bases between.

The CDR3 loop is CASSLGLAGLQETQYF. DNA for the CDR3: TGTGCCAGCAGCCTAGGACTAGCGGGACTTCAAGAGACCCAGTACTTC. The chain uses TRBV9 and TRBJ2-5; 12 bases agree with TRBD2. V shed 4 bases, J shed 2 bases, and the junction held 6 bases outside the gene matches. The CDR3 runs 16 residues. Germline V lookup: CDR1 SGDLS, CDR2 YYNGEE. Based on the CDR3 plus reference TRBV9 and TRBJ2-5, the full variable domain is DSGVTQTPKHLITATGQRVTLRCSPRSGDLSVYWYQQSLDQGLQFLIQYYNGEERAKGNILERFSAQQFPDLHSELNLSSLELGDSALYFCASSLGLAGLQETQYFGPGTRLLVL.

V gene TRBV27 combines with J gene TRBJ2-3; the D is unclear. V was cut by 6 bases and J by 0 bases, with 7 bases left in between. Per germline, CDR1 MNHEY and CDR2 SMNVEV (reference sequence). The CDR3 is 13 amino acids. The CDR3 sequence is CASSGDSTDTQYF. As DNA, the CDR3 is TGTGCCAGCAGCGGTGACAGCACAGATACGCAGTATTTT.

V usage is TRBV7-6 and J usage is TRBJ1-1, with D possibly TRBD1 on 5 matching bases. This CDR3 spans 14 amino acids. Trimming removed 3 bases at V and 1 base at J, with 9 bases between. The germline V gene encodes CDR1 SGHVS and CDR2 FNYEAQ. The CDR3 DNA follows: TGTGCCAGCAGCTTGTCAGGGCAGAACACTGAAGCTTTCTTT. This gives the protein CASSLSGQNTEAFF. Filled out from reference TRBV7-6 and TRBJ1-1, the complete variable domain reads GAGVSQSPRYKVTKRGQDVALRCDPISGHVSLYWYRQALGQGPEFLTYFNYEAQQDKSGLPNDRFSAERPEGSISTLTIQRTEQRDSAMYRCASSLSGQNTEAFFGQGTRLTVV.

The gene calls are TRBV5-6 and TRBJ2-7; the D is unclear. This CDR3 region has 14 residues. Germline CDR1 and CDR2: SGHDT and YYEEEE. Trimming took 4 bases from V and 1 from J, leaving 12 bases between them. CDR3: CASSPSRMSYEQYF. The CDR3 DNA reads TGTGCCAGCAGCCCCTCTCGCATGTCCTACGAGCAGTACTTC.

J is TRBJ2-1 and V is TRBV2, with D uncertain. Germline CDR1 is SNHLY and CDR2 is FYNNEI. V lost 7 bases and J lost 3, with 16 bases in between. CDR3 length: 15 residues. For the CDR3, the DNA is TGTGCCAGCACCGAAACGGAACCGATCTACAATGAGCAGTTCTTC. Translation gives CASTETEPIYNEQFF.

The V gene is TRBV5-1, the J gene TRBJ2-1, with D perhaps matching TRBD2 (7 bases). The germline V gene encodes CDR1 SGHRS and CDR2 YFSETQ. Trimming left V 0 bases short and J 5 bases short, with 15 bases between. The CDR3 runs 16 residues. CDR3 nucleotides: TGCGCCAGCAGCTTGGCTCGCGGGGGCCCTAACAATGAGCAGTTCTTC. It is translated as CASSLARGGPNNEQFF.

The chain employs TRBV4-1 and TRBJ2-5, with a weak D call TRBD1 (5 bases). The V and J ends lost 2 bases and 7 bases respectively, with 14 bases between them. The CDR3 has 14 residues. Germline CDR1 reads MGHRA; CDR2 reads YSYEKL. CDR3 bases: TGCGCCAGCAGCCAAAGCCAGGGTATGGGGACCCAGTACTTC. Encoded protein: CASSQSQGMGTQYF.

The V call is TRBV10-3, the J call TRBJ2-2; D unclear. The germline V gene has CDR1 ENHRY and CDR2 SYGVKD. Deletions cut 6 bases from V and 6 bases from J, with 8 bases between. This CDR3 comprises 12 residues. The CDR3 DNA is TGTGCCATCAGAAAGGGCGCCGGGGAGCTGTTTTTT. Translation gives CAIRKGAGELFF.

The chain joins TRBV2 to TRBJ2-7; D unclear. This CDR3 region has 14 residues. V was clipped by 3 bases and J by 0 bases, with 9 bases between them. In germline, CDR1 is SNHLY, CDR2 FYNNEI. CDR3: CASSEGPVSYEQYF. The CDR3 DNA is TGTGCCAGCAGTGAGGGCCCGGTCTCCTACGAGCAGTACTTC. The whole variable domain, filled in from reference TRBV2 and TRBJ2-7, reads EPEVTQTPSHQVTQMGQEVILRCVPISNHLYFYWYRQILGQKVEFLVSFYNNEISEKSEIFDDQFSVERPDGSNFTLKIRSTKLEDSAMYFCASSEGPVSYEQYFGPGTRLTVT.